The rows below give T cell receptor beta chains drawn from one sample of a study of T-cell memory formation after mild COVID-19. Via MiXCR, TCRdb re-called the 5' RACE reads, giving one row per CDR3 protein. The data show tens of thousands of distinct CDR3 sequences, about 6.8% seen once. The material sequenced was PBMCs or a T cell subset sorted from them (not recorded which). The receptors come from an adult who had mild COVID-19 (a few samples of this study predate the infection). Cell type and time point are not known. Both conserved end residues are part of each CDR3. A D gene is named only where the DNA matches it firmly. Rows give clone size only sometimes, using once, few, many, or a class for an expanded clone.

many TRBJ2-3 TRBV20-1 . CSASPGRGARRADTQYF TGCAGTGCTAGCCCTGGGAGGGGGGCCCGCCGGGCAGATACGCAGTATTTT
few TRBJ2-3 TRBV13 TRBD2 CASSSPTGLAGVSDTQYF TGTGCCAGCAGCTCCCCAACGGGACTAGCGGGAGTAAGTGATACGCAGTATTTT
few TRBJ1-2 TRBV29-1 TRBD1 CSVIRTGVYGYTF TGCAGCGTTATTCGGACAGGGGTATATGGCTACACCTTC
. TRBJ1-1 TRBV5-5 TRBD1 CASSLGQGLNTEAFF TGTGCCAGCAGCTTGGGACAGGGTTTGAACACTGAAGCTTTCTTT
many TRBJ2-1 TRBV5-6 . CASSLRMGANEQFF TGTGCCAGCAGCCTCCGGATGGGGGCGAATGAGCAGTTCTTC
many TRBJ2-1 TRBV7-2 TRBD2 CASSLSGRGGYNEQFF TGTGCCAGCAGCTTATCCGGGCGGGGGGGCTACAATGAGCAGTTCTTC
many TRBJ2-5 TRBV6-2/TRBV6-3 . CASSYSKTGGGETQYF TGTGCCAGCAGTTACTCGAAAACAGGAGGAGGAGAGACCCAGTACTTC
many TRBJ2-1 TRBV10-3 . CAISDGQRSYNEQFF TGTGCCATCAGTGATGGGCAACGCTCCTACAATGAGCAGTTCTTC
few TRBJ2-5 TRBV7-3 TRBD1 CASSLIGTGEETQYF TGTGCCAGCAGCTTAATAGGGACAGGGGAAGAGACCCAGTACTTC
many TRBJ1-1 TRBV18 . CASSPELNTEAFF TGTGCCAGCTCACCGGAGTTGAACACTGAAGCTTTCTTT
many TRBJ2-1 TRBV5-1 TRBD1 CASSLQGASVYNEQFF TGCGCCAGCAGCTTACAGGGGGCTAGCGTCTACAATGAGCAGTTCTTC
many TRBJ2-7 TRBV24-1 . CATSDAADRDYEQYF TGTGCCACCAGTGATGCGGCCGACCGGGACTACGAGCAGTACTTC
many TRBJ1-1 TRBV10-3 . CATGTNFAEAFF TGTGCCACCGGGACTAATTTTGCTGAAGCTTTCTTT
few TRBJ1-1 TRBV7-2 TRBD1 CASSPQQGAFTEAFF TGTGCCAGCAGCCCCCAACAGGGGGCCTTTACTGAAGCTTTCTTT
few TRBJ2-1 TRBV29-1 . CSVEPSNEQFF TGCAGCGTTGAACCCTCGAATGAGCAGTTCTTC
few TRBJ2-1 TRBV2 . CASSETSYSSYNEQFF TGTGCCAGCAGTGAGACGAGCTACAGCTCCTACAATGAGCAGTTCTTC
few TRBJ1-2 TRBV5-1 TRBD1 CASGSGTGVLLRGYTF TGCGCCAGCGGCTCCGGGACAGGGGTGTTATTGCGTGGCTACACCTTC
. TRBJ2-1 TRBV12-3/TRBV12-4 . CASLGQDYNEQFF TGTGCCAGCTTGGGGCAGGATTACAATGAGCAGTTCTTC
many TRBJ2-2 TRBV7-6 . CASSSQHTGELFF TGTGCCAGCAGCTCCCAACACACCGGGGAGCTGTTTTTT
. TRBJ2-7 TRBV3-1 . CASSAGTNSYEQYF TGTGCCAGCAGCGCAGGCACTAACTCCTACGAGCAGTACTTC
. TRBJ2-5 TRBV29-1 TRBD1 CSVAVGSRGYFSGETQYF TGCAGCGTTGCGGTGGGGTCCAGGGGGTATTTTTCGGGAGAGACCCAGTACTTC
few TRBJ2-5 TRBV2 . CASSEPSTPQETQYF TGTGCCAGCAGTGAACCTTCTACTCCCCAAGAGACCCAGTACTTC